This entry is about one TCR beta chain. Its antigen is unknown. The CDR3 is 14 amino acids. Germline values: CDR1 SNHLY, CDR2 FYNNEI. The ends were cut back, 8 bases at V and 0 bases at J, with 11 bases in the middle. Each donor was nominally healthy when sampled (though unrecorded immune exposures were likely). These data are taken from a study of cytomegalovirus exposure and HLA in healthy donors. Study-level results: In a later analysis, V- and J-gene trimming of beta chains associated with a DCLRE1C missense variant, replicated independently.

Vbeta (60) and Jbeta (13) primers were used in the PCR. The data were produced by immunoSEQ multiplex PCR, yet TCRdb's version contains in-frame clones alone and is incomplete. The sample contains 110,000 to 150,000 clones, around three quarters of which appear only once. The TCR comes from a woman aged 18-29 years in good health and CMV-seropositive. The chain couples TRBV2 to TRBJ1-5, with D possibly being TRBD1 (5 bases). The sample was PBMCs. CDR3 nucleotides: TGTGCCAGCCTGGGGGGGGGTAGCAATCAGCCCCAGCATTTT. It specifies CASLGGGSNQPQHF.